Listed below are T cell receptor beta chains from one sample, sequenced in a study of T cells in Graves' hyperthyroidism and ophthalmopathy. One entry per CDR3 protein results from TCRdb running MiXCR on the multiplex PCR reads. Among 530,000 or so distinct CDR3 sequences listed, approximately 44% were seen once. The sequenced sample consisted of peripheral blood or thyroid tissue (not recorded which). Receptor source: a woman aged 18 to 35 with Graves' hyperthyroidism. Each CDR3 is given with its conserved first and last residue. The D gene is left open where the match is weak. Where a row states a size, it is once, few, many or the class of an expanded clone; other rows omit it.

cdr3_length	v_call	clone_size	d_call	j_call	cdr3_nt	cdr3_aa
14	TRBV27	-	-	TRBJ2-7	TGTGCCAGCAGCGGACAGAAAGTCTCCTACGAGCAGTACTTC	CASSGQKVSYEQYF
16	TRBV7-8	many	-	TRBJ2-7	TGTGCCAGCAGCTTAGGGGTTAGAGCGGACTCCTACGAGCAGTACTTC	CASSLGVRADSYEQYF
14	TRBV7-8	many	-	TRBJ1-2	TGTGCCAGCAGCCCATATACCGACCGAAATGGCTACACCTTC	CASSPYTDRNGYTF
15	TRBV29-1	-	TRBD2	TRBJ2-7	TGCAGCAGTATGGGACTAGCGGGAGCCTTGGACGAGCAGTACTTC	CSSMGLAGALDEQYF
17	TRBV19	many	-	TRBJ2-7	TGTGCCAGTAGTGACCGGGGGGCTAGCGGAGCCTCCTACGAGCAGTACTTC	CASSDRGASGASYEQYF
15	TRBV2	-	-	TRBJ1-3	TGTGCCAGCAGTCGGGACGCCTACTCTGGAAACACCATATATTTT	CASSRDAYSGNTIYF
16	TRBV29-1	-	-	TRBJ1-1	TGCAGCGTTGGGACAAGATCTGGGGCCCTGAACACTGAAGCTTTCTTT	CSVGTRSGALNTEAFF
13	TRBV2	-	-	TRBJ2-7	TGTGCCAGCAGCGAAACGATGGGAGGCGAGCAGTACTTC	CASSETMGGEQYF
15	TRBV15	-	TRBD1	TRBJ1-6	TGTGCCACCAGCAGAGAACGGACAGGTCATTCACCCCTCCACTTT	CATSRERTGHSPLHF
15	TRBV7-9	many	-	TRBJ1-1	TGTGCCAGCAGCTACCGGACAGCGAAGAACACTGAAGCTTTCTTT	CASSYRTAKNTEAFF
14	TRBV19	many	TRBD1	TRBJ2-2	TGTGCCAGTATTAACAGGGGAAACACCGGGGAGCTGTTTTTT	CASINRGNTGELFF
15	TRBV5-1	-	-	TRBJ1-5	TGCGCCAGCAGCTTTGGGCAGGGGTCGGGTCAGCCCCAGCATTTT	CASSFGQGSGQPQHF
12	TRBV2	-	-	TRBJ2-7	TGTGCCAGCAGAGGGCCTTGGGCCGAGCAGTACTTC	CASRGPWAEQYF
17	TRBV7-2	-	TRBD2	TRBJ2-3	TGTGCCAGCAGCTTGGGGGTGCTAGCGGGAGGGTCAGATACGCAGTATTTT	CASSLGVLAGGSDTQYF
12	TRBV7-9	-	-	TRBJ2-7	TGTGCCAGCAGCCCTATTACCTACGAGCAGTACTTC	CASSPITYEQYF
12	TRBV5-1	few	-	TRBJ2-1	TGCGCCAGCAGCTTGATGGGGTTTGAGCAGTTCTTC	CASSLMGFEQFF
13	TRBV6-1	once	-	TRBJ2-7	TGTGCCATCAGGGGCAGGGGAAAGTACGAGCAGTACTTC	CAIRGRGKYEQYF
14	TRBV5-1	-	-	TRBJ1-1	TGCGCCAGCAGCTTGGTTCAGGGCGGTACTGAAGCTTTCTTT	CASSLVQGGTEAFF
16	TRBV5-8	-	-	TRBJ2-7	TGTGCCAGCAGCGACGTATCGAGGCAGAGCTCCTACGAGCAGTACTTC	CASSDVSRQSSYEQYF
12	TRBV19	once	-	TRBJ1-1	TGTGCCAGTGAGGACAGAGGGGCTGAAGCTTTCTTT	CASEDRGAEAFF
16	TRBV14	-	TRBD2	TRBJ2-5	TGTGCCAGCAGCCAACTACTAGCGGGAGCGGGGGAGACCCAGTACTTC	CASSQLLAGAGETQYF
15	TRBV19	many	TRBD2	TRBJ2-7	TGTGCCAGTAGCACCGTGGGCGGGAGTAACTACGAGCAGTACTTC	CASSTVGGSNYEQYF
16	TRBV7-8	-	-	TRBJ1-1	TGTGCCAGCAGCGTCACCGTCCGGGACGTAAGCACTGAAGCTTTCTTT	CASSVTVRDVSTEAFF
15	TRBV6-5	many	-	TRBJ1-5	TGTGCCAGCAGTCCACTAAGGGGTCAACATCAGCCCCAGCATTTT	CASSPLRGQHQPQHF
13	TRBV18	once	TRBD1	TRBJ1-3	TGTGCCAGCTCACAGCAGGGGGAAGACACCATATATTTT	CASSQQGEDTIYF
16	TRBV7-6	once	-	TRBJ1-3	TGTGCCAGCAGCTCCCAAAGCAGGGGCCAGGAAAACACCATATATTTT	CASSSQSRGQENTIYF
14	TRBV2	many	-	TRBJ2-5	TGTGCCAGCAGGGCCGGGACTGCCCAAGAGACCCAGTACTTC	CASRAGTAQETQYF
14	TRBV2	many	-	TRBJ1-5	TGTGCCAGCAGTGATTCCACAGACAATCAGCCCCAGCATTTT	CASSDSTDNQPQHF
15	TRBV4-1	-	-	TRBJ1-4	TGCGCCAGCAGCCACCCGAGGGGGAGTAATGAAAAACTGTTTTTT	CASSHPRGSNEKLFF
11	TRBV2	many	-	TRBJ1-1	TGTGCCAGCAGTGGACACACTGAAGCTTTCTTT	CASSGHTEAFF
15	TRBV14	many	TRBD1	TRBJ2-7	TGTGCCAGCAGCGACGGACAGGAAAAGTACTACGAGCAGTACTTC	CASSDGQEKYYEQYF
15	TRBV12-5	few	TRBD2	TRBJ2-7	TGTGCTAGTGGTTCGGGACTAGCGGAACCCTACGAGCAGTACTTC	CASGSGLAEPYEQYF
15	TRBV12-3/TRBV12-4	many	TRBD2	TRBJ2-2	TGTGCCAGCAGTTATTCCGCGGGAGCAGCCGGGGAGCTGTTTTTT	CASSYSAGAAGELFF
18	TRBV24-1	few	-	TRBJ2-2	TGTGCCACCAGTGATTCTCCCGTAAGAGGGGGGACCACCGGGGAGCTGTTTTTT	CATSDSPVRGGTTGELFF
13	TRBV7-8	once	-	TRBJ1-5	TGTGCCAGCAACACACAGGAGGATCAGCCCCAGCATTTT	CASNTQEDQPQHF